Listed here are 18 T cell receptor beta chains from one sample, sequenced in a study of cytomegalovirus exposure and HLA in healthy donors. 60 Vbeta and 13 Jbeta primers were used in PCR. Sequenced by immunoSEQ multiplex PCR; TCRdb stores in-frame clones only, minus some. The sample includes under 250,000 clones, roughly 80% of them seen just once. The material sequenced was PBMCs. The source of these receptors is a male donor in good health and CMV-seronegative.

The chain has TRBV27 and TRBJ2-7; possible D gene TRBD1, 6 bases. Germline V lookup: CDR1 MNHEY, CDR2 SMNVEV (reference sequence). This CDR3 contains 14 residues. V was trimmed by 4 bases and J by 9 bases, leaving 19 bases between them. The CDR3 coding sequence is TGTGCCAGCAGTTCCCCATTAAGGGGGACGGGGCAGTACTTC. Translating it yields CASSSPLRGTGQYF.

The rearrangement joins TRBV19 to TRBJ1-1; D remains unclear. The CDR3 totals 13 residues. V lost 3 bases and J lost 1, with 6 bases in between. The germline V gene has CDR1 LNHDA and CDR2 SQIVND (reference sequence). CDR3 in amino acids: CASSIRRNTEAFF. CDR3 bases: TGTGCCAGTAGTATTCGGAGGAACACTGAAGCTTTCTTT.

This sequence joins TRBV5-1 and TRBJ2-5; D uncertain. The CDR3 runs 13 residues. The V gene's germline CDR1 is SGHRS and CDR2 YFSETQ. The V and J ends lost 4 bases and 4 bases respectively, with 11 bases between them. The CDR3 bases are TGCGCCAGCAGCACCGACATTCGAGAGACCCAGTACTTC. As protein: CASSTDIRETQYF.

V is TRBV5-1 and J is TRBJ2-7; D is perhaps TRBD2 (6 bases). The CDR3 loop spans 13 amino acids. Trimming took off 4 bases at V and 0 bases at J, with 8 bases between the two ends. From germline, CDR1 is SGHRS and CDR2 YFSETQ. CDR3 sequence reads: CASSQTSSYEQYF. CDR3 in DNA: TGCGCCAGCAGCCAGACTAGCTCCTACGAGCAGTACTTC. The entire variable domain, with the rest obtained from reference TRBV5-1 and TRBJ2-7, is as follows: KAGVTQTPRYLIKTRGQQVTLSCSPISGHRSVSWYQQTPGQGLQFLFEYFSETQRNKGNFPGRFSGRQFSNSRSEMNVSTLELGDSALYLCASSQTSSYEQYFGPGTRLTVT.

The chain employs TRBV5-1 and TRBJ2-7; TRBD1 matches at 11 bases. CDR1 and CDR2 from the germline V gene are SGHRS and YFSETQ. V gave up 4 bases and J gave up 2 bases; unmatched junction bases: 11. There are 17 residues in the CDR3. Here the CDR3 reads CASSPRRRGQGAYEQYF. Written as DNA, the CDR3 is TGCGCCAGCAGCCCAAGGCGTCGGGGACAGGGGGCCTACGAGCAGTACTTC.

This clone was picked up a small number of times. The chain couples TRBV2 to TRBJ1-1; tentative D call: TRBD1 (5 bases). The CDR3 totals 13 residues. V gave up 3 bases and J gave up 4 bases, with 9 bases separating them. Germline CDR1 is SNHLY and CDR2 is FYNNEI. The CDR3 loop is CASSDMGGTEAFF. The CDR3, as DNA: TGTGCCAGCAGTGACATGGGGGGCACTGAAGCTTTCTTT.

The chain links TRBV11-3 to TRBJ1-1, with TRBD1 matching 8 bases. Germline V CDR1 and CDR2: SGHNT, YENEEA. The CDR3 sequence is 13 residues long. The ends lost 2 bases at V and 5 bases at J; junction bases unmatched: 1. CDR3 sequence: CASSLRQGTEAFF. For the CDR3, the DNA is TGTGCCAGCAGCTTAAGACAGGGGACTGAAGCTTTCTTT.

The V call is TRBV19, the J call TRBJ2-7; D perhaps matches TRBD1 (6 bases). CDR3 length: 14 residues. Trimming pared 9 bases from V and 3 bases from J, leaving 18 bases between. The germline gives CDR1 LNHDA, CDR2 SQIVND (reference sequence). The CDR3 reads CASSPPGADYEQYF. DNA for the CDR3: TGTGCCAGCTCACCCCCAGGGGCGGACTACGAGCAGTACTTC.

The chain links TRBV2 to TRBJ1-5; D is unclear. The germline CDR1 and CDR2 sequences are SNHLY and FYNNEI. V lost 6 bases and J 9 bases, leaving 15 bases between the germline ends. The CDR3 is 13 amino acids. The CDR3 DNA sequence: TGTGCCAGCAGGAACCAGGCCTTAGGGCCCCAGCATTTT. As protein: CASRNQALGPQHF.

This clone was seen only a few times. This chain connects TRBV6-1 to TRBJ2-1; the match to TRBD2 covers 14 bases. The V and J ends lost 5 bases and 13 bases, in that order; junction bases with no gene match: 10. Germline CDR1 MNHNS, CDR2 SASEGT. The CDR3 has 15 amino acids. In nucleotides, the CDR3 is TGTGCCAGCAGTTTGGGGACTAGCGGGAGAAGTCGACAGTTCTTC. Translated: CASSLGTSGRSRQFF.

The chain couples TRBV7-9 to TRBJ1-5; D gene uncertain. CDR3 length equals 19 residues. V was cut by 0 bases and J by 5 bases, with 23 bases left in between. The germline CDR1 and CDR2 sequences are SEHNR and FQNEAQ (reference sequence). The DNA of the CDR3 is TGTGCCAGCAGCTTAGCGCGGGGAGGGTATCGTCGGTTGGATCAGCCCCAGCATTTT. It specifies CASSLARGGYRRLDQPQHF.

In the case of this clone: The junction departs from germline at one end; a sequencing error may be responsible. This sequence joins TRBV13 and TRBJ2-3; D tentatively reads TRBD1 or TRBD2 (8 bases each). Germline values: CDR1 PRHDT, CDR2 FYEKMQ (reference sequence). The CDR3 has 15 residues. The CDR3 sequence is CASSLAGQGTDTQYF. Here the CDR3 DNA reads TGTGCCAGCAGTTTAGCGGGACAGGGCACAGATACGCAGTATTTT.

There are a few counts of this clone. V usage is TRBV6-5 and J usage is TRBJ1-1, with a possible D match to TRBD1 (6 bases). CDR1 MNHEY and CDR2 SVGAGI come from the germline V gene. Trimming left V 5 bases short and J 4 bases short, with 17 bases between. CDR3 size: 15 residues. CDR3 bases: TGTGCCAGCAGTCCGGCGGCAGGGGTCCGCACTGAAGCTTTCTTT. Translated: CASSPAAGVRTEAFF.

Remarks on this clone: This sample also contains other DNA sequences that code for the same CDR3. This chain connects TRBV19 to TRBJ1-1, with TRBD1 matching 12 bases. In germline, CDR1 is LNHDA, CDR2 SQIVND (reference sequence). With 5 bases clipped from V and 2 bases from J, the junction kept 3 bases outside the gene matches. This CDR3 region has 15 residues. In DNA, the CDR3 is TGTGCCAGTAGTTCTGGGACAGGGGGCAACACTGAAGCTTTCTTT. Translated: CASSSGTGGNTEAFF.

In its sample, this clone was seen a few times. This chain uses TRBV14 with TRBJ2-5; the D gene is possibly TRBD2 (5 bases). With 3 bases removed from V and 11 bases from J, the gap between germline ends came to 10 bases. Looked up from germline, CDR1 is SGHDN and CDR2 is FVKESK. The length of the CDR3 is 11 residues. The CDR3 sequence is CASSQGLAQYF. The CDR3, as DNA: TGTGCCAGCAGCCAGGGCTTAGCGCAGTACTTC.

This clone was detected once. The chain joins TRBV19 to TRBJ1-4; TRBD1 agrees at 7 bases. The J segment lost 5 bases and the V segment lost 6 bases, leaving 3 bases of the junction unmatched. The CDR3 extends over 13 amino acids. Germline lookup yields CDR1 LNHDA and CDR2 SQIVND (reference sequence). CDR3: CASSTTGNEKLFF. CDR3 nucleotides: TGTGCCAGTAGCACGACAGGGAATGAAAAACTGTTTTTT.

The chain has TRBV19 and TRBJ2-2; no clear D gene. The V end was cut by 9 bases, the J end by 5 bases, with 16 bases between. Germline values: CDR1 LNHDA, CDR2 SQIVND (reference sequence). This CDR3 has 14 amino acids. This chain's CDR3 is CASAAQTGTGELFF. The CDR3 DNA is TGTGCCAGCGCCGCTCAGACCGGGACCGGGGAGCTGTTTTTT.

This clone appeared a few times. The chain uses TRBV6-5 and TRBJ1-2; D gene uncertain. This CDR3 has 13 residues. Per the germline V gene, CDR1 is MNHEY and CDR2 is SVGAGI. Trimming removed 0 bases at V and 4 bases at J, with 6 bases between. The CDR3 protein is CASSYSNSYGYTF. The CDR3 DNA sequence: TGTGCCAGCAGTTACTCAAACAGCTATGGCTACACCTTC.